This T cell receptor (beta chain) is from a study of long-term antiretroviral therapy in people with HIV. The libraries were made with immunoSEQ v3.0 at survey level. Sequencing aimed to cover about 35,000-55,000 T-cell genomes per sample. Repertoires were generated with immunoSEQ multiplex PCR, while TCRdb's copy carries only in-frame clones and drops some. The sample yields 25,000 to 35,000 clones, 85% to 90% seen once. Among participants with HIV, every one received treatment in the United States. Germline assignment: CDR1 SNHLY and CDR2 FYNNEI. V dropped 3 bases and J dropped 1 base, with 6 bases sitting between them. The CDR3 is 14 residues long.

The chain combines TRBV2 with TRBJ2-2; the D is unclear. The sequencing used unsorted PBMCs, collected 3.2 years before starting antiretroviral therapy. The clonotype comes from a man aged 45-60 years with HIV. The CDR3 here is CASSERQNTGELFF. CDR3 DNA sequence: TGTGCCAGCAGTGAGCGACAGAACACCGGGGAGCTGTTTTTT.